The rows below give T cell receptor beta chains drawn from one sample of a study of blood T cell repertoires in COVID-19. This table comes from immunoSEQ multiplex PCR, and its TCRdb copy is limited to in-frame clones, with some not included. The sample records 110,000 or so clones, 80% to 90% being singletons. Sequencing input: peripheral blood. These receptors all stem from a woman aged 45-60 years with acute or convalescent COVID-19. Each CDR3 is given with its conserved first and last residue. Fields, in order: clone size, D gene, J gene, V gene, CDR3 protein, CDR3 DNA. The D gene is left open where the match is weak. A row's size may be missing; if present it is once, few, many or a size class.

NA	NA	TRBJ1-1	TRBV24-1	CATSDSRGLNTEAFF	TGTGCCACCAGTGATTCACGAGGGTTGAACACTGAAGCTTTCTTT
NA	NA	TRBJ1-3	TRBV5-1	CASSLGGVTGNTIYF	TGCGCCAGCAGCCTGGGGGGAGTAACTGGAAACACCATATATTTT
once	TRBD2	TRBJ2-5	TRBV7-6	CASSPRLAGGWEGQTQYF	TGTGCCAGCAGCCCCCGACTAGCGGGGGGCTGGGAGGGCCAGACCCAGTACTTC
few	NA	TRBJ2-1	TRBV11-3	CASSSRDSANEQFF	TGTGCCAGCAGCTCCCGGGACTCCGCCAATGAGCAGTTCTTC
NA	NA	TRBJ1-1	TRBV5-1	CASSLGGLGTEAFF	TGCGCCAGCAGCTTGGGAGGGCTCGGGACTGAAGCTTTCTTT
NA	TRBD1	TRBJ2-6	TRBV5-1	CASSLRTGSGANVLTF	TGCGCCAGCAGCCTTAGGACAGGCTCTGGGGCCAACGTCCTGACTTTC
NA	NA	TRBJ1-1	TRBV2	CASSGEGTNTEAFF	TGTGCCAGCAGTGGCGAGGGAACGAACACTGAAGCTTTCTTT
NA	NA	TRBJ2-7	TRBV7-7	CASSSGISYEQYF	TGTGCCAGCAGCTCAGGGATCTCCTACGAGCAGTACTTC
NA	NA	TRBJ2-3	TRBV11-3	CASSSGGNTDTQYF	TGTGCCAGCAGCTCGGGGGGCAACACAGATACGCAGTATTTT
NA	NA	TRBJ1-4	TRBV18	CASSPGEVLFF	TGTGCCAGCTCACCCGGGGAGGTACTGTTTTTT
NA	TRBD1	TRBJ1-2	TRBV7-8	CASSLAGTGNYGYTF	TGTGCCAGCAGCTTAGCGGGGACAGGGAACTATGGCTACACCTTC
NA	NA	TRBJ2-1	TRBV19	CASSRGLRSYNEQFF	TGTGCCAGTAGTAGGGGCTTGAGGTCCTACAATGAGCAGTTCTTC
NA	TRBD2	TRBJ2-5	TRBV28	CASSFFTSGGVLETQYF	TGTGCCAGCAGTTTCTTCACTAGCGGGGGGGTTCTGGAGACCCAGTACTTC
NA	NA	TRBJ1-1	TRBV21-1	CASSKWTVNTEAFF	TGTGCCAGCAGCAAGTGGACAGTCAACACTGAAGCTTTCTTT
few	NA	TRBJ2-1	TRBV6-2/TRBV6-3	CASSYVELKNEQFF	TGTGCCAGCAGTTATGTGGAACTAAAGAATGAGCAGTTCTTC
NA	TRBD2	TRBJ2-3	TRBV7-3	CASSLGGGEDTQYF	TGTGCCAGCAGCTTGGGCGGGGGAGAAGATACGCAGTATTTT
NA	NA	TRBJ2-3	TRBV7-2	CASSFQLSSTDTQYF	TGTGCCAGCAGCTTCCAGTTATCTAGCACAGATACGCAGTATTTT
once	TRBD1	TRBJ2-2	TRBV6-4	CASGDSRNTGELFF	TGTGCCAGCGGGGACAGCAGGAACACCGGGGAGCTGTTTTTT